The 2 T cell receptor beta chains reported below all come from one sample, sequenced in a study of OX40 agonist ivuxolimab in advanced cancers. Sequencing was performed with immunoSEQ multiplex PCR; in TCRdb, only in-frame clones are kept and a portion is missing. The sample yields more than 50,000 clones, about 88% seen once. The sequenced sample was CD4+ or CD8+ T cells sorted from blood, obtained in a trial of the OX40 agonist ivuxolimab. Receptor source: an adult with an advanced solid tumor such as melanoma, head and neck, liver or kidney cancer.

This clone was seen once. The chain has TRBV7-9 and TRBJ1-2; a possible D gene is TRBD1 (5 bases). The CDR3 is 15 residues long. CDR1 is SEHNR and CDR2 is FQNEAQ in the germline V gene (reference sequence). V lost 10 bases and J lost 1, with 19 bases in between. As DNA, the CDR3 is TGTGCCAACACCCCCCGGGACGGAATTAACTATGGCTACACCTTC. Protein: CANTPRDGINYGYTF.

V gene TRBV29-1 combines with J gene TRBJ1-1; the match to TRBD1 covers 8 bases. The CDR3 spans 14 residues. V gave up 5 bases and J gave up 4 bases; unmatched junction bases: 9. Per the germline V gene, CDR1 is SQVTM and CDR2 is ANQGSEA. DNA for the CDR3: TGCAGCGTTCAGGGGGCCTCTAGTAGCACTGAAGCTTTCTTT. It translates to CSVQGASSSTEAFF.